This note documents a single T cell receptor (beta chain) sequence. Clones were read by immunoSEQ multiplex PCR, and TCRdb kept only the in-frame ones, dropping some. The sample yields around 1,300 clones, less than 70% seen once. From germline, CDR1 is SGDLS and CDR2 YYNGEE. V gave up 4 bases and J gave up 6 bases; unmatched junction bases: 12. The CDR3 is 16 residues long. This entry is derived from a study of tissue T cells after allogeneic stem cell transplantation. This sequence originates from a male patient over 55 with steroid-refractory graft-versus-host disease after an allogeneic stem cell transplant. These T cells may partly come from the graft donor. V and J are TRBV9 and TRBJ2-5, with 10 bases matching TRBD2. Sequencing was performed on bone marrow, taken at autopsy. The CDR3 loop reads CASSPLESGGEQTQYF. The CDR3 nucleotides read TGTGCCAGCAGCCCCCTGGAGAGCGGGGGGGAACAGACCCAGTACTTC.